A single sample gave rise to the 19 T cell receptor beta chains below, sequenced in a study of T cell changes during pregnancy in multiple sclerosis. Measured with immunoSEQ multiplex PCR; TCRdb has only the in-frame clones, and not every one. The sample shows tens of thousands of clones, 85% to 95% of them seen only once. The material was CD4+ T cells from peripheral blood mononuclear cells, obtained in the third trimester of pregnancy. The receptors come from a female donor with multiple sclerosis, enrolled in a pregnancy study.

This chain joins TRBV15 and TRBJ2-1; D uncertain. V was clipped by 1 base and J by 3 bases, with 7 bases between them. The CDR3 loop spans 14 amino acids. Germline V gene lookup returns CDR1 LNHNV and CDR2 YYDKDF (reference sequence). In nucleotides, the CDR3 is TGTGCCACCAGCAGAGTGCAGAACTACAATGAGCAGTTCTTC. Translation gives CATSRVQNYNEQFF.

This chain joins TRBV6-4 and TRBJ2-5; 13 bases match TRBD2. The DNA end favors TRBJ2-7, so the J call may be wrong. This CDR3 comprises 18 residues. Germline V gene lookup returns CDR1 MRHNA and CDR2 SNTAGT. As DNA, the CDR3 is TGTGCCATCCCGACGGACAGCCCCGGGACTAGCGGGATTTACGAGCAGTACTTC. Residues: CAIPTDSPGTSGIYEQYF.

The chain recombines TRBV2 with TRBJ1-1; tentative D call: TRBD1 (5 bases). The V gene lost 6 bases and the J gene lost 0 bases, with 8 bases spanning the gap. Germline CDR1 is SNHLY and CDR2 is FYNNEI. The CDR3 loop spans 13 amino acids. The CDR3 protein is CASSVRVNTEAFF. Written as DNA, the CDR3 is TGTGCCAGCAGCGTCAGGGTGAACACTGAAGCTTTCTTT.

This rearrangement joins TRBV25-1 to TRBJ1-2; D might be TRBD1 (5 bases). The CDR3 is made up of 13 amino acids. Germline V lookup: CDR1 MGHDK, CDR2 SYGVNS. Trimming took 6 bases from V and 7 from J, leaving 15 bases between them. In nucleotides, the CDR3 is TGTGCCAGCAGGGGGCCCCTAACTGGTGGCTACACCTTC. Translating gives CASRGPLTGGYTF.

V is TRBV9 and J is TRBJ2-7; D might be TRBD1 (5 bases). Looked up from germline, CDR1 is SGDLS and CDR2 is YYNGEE. The CDR3 is made up of 14 amino acids. Trimming pared 1 base from V and 2 bases from J, leaving 10 bases between. The CDR3: CASSVSGMAYEQYF. The CDR3 region has the DNA TGTGCCAGCAGCGTATCAGGGATGGCCTACGAGCAGTACTTC.

The rearrangement uses TRBV5-6 and TRBJ2-5; TRBD1 is a possible D gene (5 bases). Trimming left V 1 base short and J 3 bases short, with 19 bases between. CDR3 length: 17 residues. CDR1 and CDR2 from the germline V gene are SGHDT and YYEEEE. In DNA, the CDR3 is TGTGCCAGCAGCTTGCCTCTAGGGGTGGACGCCAAAGAGACCCAGTACTTC. Its protein product is CASSLPLGVDAKETQYF.

The chain has TRBV15 and TRBJ2-3, with D perhaps TRBD2 (5 bases). The CDR3 contains 14 residues. V gave up 3 bases and J gave up 5 bases, with 12 bases separating them. Germline V gene lookup returns CDR1 LNHNV and CDR2 YYDKDF (reference sequence). CDR3 DNA: TGTGCCACCAGCAGGGAGGTTGGCCGAGATACGCAGTATTTT. This gives the protein CATSREVGRDTQYF.

The chain carries TRBV11-2 and TRBJ2-1, with TRBD2 identical over 10 bases. Germline CDR1 is SGHAT and CDR2 is FQNNGV. With V trimmed by 5 bases and J by 3 bases, 4 bases remained unmatched. The CDR3 spans 15 residues. The CDR3, as DNA: TGTGCCAGCAGCATCCTAGCGGGAGTCTACAATGAGCAGTTCTTC. Protein product: CASSILAGVYNEQFF. The whole variable domain, filled in from reference TRBV11-2 and TRBJ2-1, reads EAGVAQSPRYKIIEKRQSVAFWCNPISGHATLYWYQQILGQGPKLLIQFQNNGVVDDSQLPKDRFSAERLKGVDSTLKIQPAKLEDSAVYLCASSILAGVYNEQFFGPGTRLTVL.

A few counts support this clone. CDR3 DNA sequence: TGTGCCAGCAATACAAGGGGAAGGGGGAACACTGAAGCTTTCTTT. Its translation is CASNTRGRGNTEAFF. This chain uses TRBV6-5 with TRBJ1-1, with D perhaps matching TRBD1 (5 bases). The germline V gene has CDR1 MNHEY and CDR2 SVGAGI. V lost 7 bases and J lost 1, with 16 bases in between. The CDR3 loop spans 15 amino acids.

The V call is TRBV6-1, the J call TRBJ2-5; D is possibly TRBD2 (5 bases). The V end lost 3 bases, the J end lost 4 bases, and 12 bases lay between the germline ends. The CDR3 is 14 residues long. CDR1 and CDR2 from the germline V gene are MNHNS and SASEGT. The CDR3, as DNA: TGTGCCAGCAGTGATTGGTTAGCGAGAGAGACCCAGTACTTC. Translation gives CASSDWLARETQYF.

This clone appeared a single time. This chain links TRBV27 with TRBJ2-7; the D is unclear. The CDR3 length is 13 residues. The germline gives CDR1 MNHEY, CDR2 SMNVEV (reference sequence). Trimming took 5 bases from V and 2 from J, leaving 10 bases between them. The CDR3 reads CASSLHSTYEQYF. CDR3 bases: TGTGCCAGCAGTCTTCACAGCACCTACGAGCAGTACTTC.

The J gene is TRBJ2-1, the V gene TRBV7-3; TRBD2 matches at 7 bases. The germline gives CDR1 SGHTA, CDR2 FQGTGA. V dropped 5 bases and J dropped 3; count of bases not matched to a gene: 10. The CDR3 has 16 residues. The CDR3: CASSPAGGRGYNEQFF. In nucleotides, the CDR3 is TGTGCCAGCAGCCCAGCCGGTGGGAGGGGCTACAATGAGCAGTTCTTC.

This chain joins TRBV7-9 and TRBJ2-1; 8 bases map to TRBD2. This CDR3 is 17 amino acids long. CDR1 and CDR2 from the germline V gene are SEHNR and FQNEAQ (reference sequence). V shed 2 bases, J shed 0 bases, and the junction held 6 bases outside the gene matches. The CDR3 DNA reads as TGTGCCAGCAGCTTAAGGGCAAGCGGGAGCTCCTACAATGAGCAGTTCTTC. It yields the protein CASSLRASGSSYNEQFF.

This chain links TRBV11-2 with TRBJ2-7; D ambiguous. Germline CDR1 SGHAT, CDR2 FQNNGV. Trimming stripped 0 bases from V and 3 bases from J, with 6 bases between. CDR3 size: 13 residues. CDR3: CASSLERVYEQYF. In nucleotides, the CDR3 is TGTGCCAGCAGCTTAGAACGGGTCTACGAGCAGTACTTC.

V and J are TRBV5-8 and TRBJ1-5; D perhaps matches TRBD1 (6 bases). The CDR3 loop spans 16 amino acids. Germline values: CDR1 SGHTS, CDR2 YDEGEE. Trimming removed 1 base at V and 7 bases at J, with 18 bases between. CDR3 in amino acids: CASSLYQGQGIQPQHF. CDR3 nucleotides: TGTGCCAGCAGCTTGTACCAGGGACAAGGAATCCAGCCCCAGCATTTT.

This chain joins TRBV5-1 and TRBJ2-1; 12 nucleotides match TRBD2. Germline lookup yields CDR1 SGHRS and CDR2 YFSETQ. Trimming at V came to 3 bases and at J to 8 bases, leaving 9 bases not matched to a gene. The CDR3 contains 16 residues. This CDR3 reads CASSSRLAGAAYEQFF. CDR3 bases: TGCGCCAGCAGCTCGCGACTAGCGGGAGCGGCATATGAGCAGTTCTTC.

The genes are TRBV7-2 and TRBJ2-2; D perhaps matches TRBD2 (5 bases). CDR3 size: 15 residues. The germline CDR1 and CDR2 sequences are SGHTA and FQGNSA. The V end was cut by 1 base, the J end by 6 bases, with 12 bases between. CDR3 nucleotides: TGTGCCAGCAGCTTAGTCACGGGGATTGCCGGGGAGCTGTTTTTT. It yields the protein CASSLVTGIAGELFF. The entire variable domain, with the rest obtained from reference TRBV7-2 and TRBJ2-2, is as follows: GAGVSQSPSNKVTEKGKDVELRCDPISGHTALYWYRQSLGQGLEFLIYFQGNSAPDKSGLPSDRFSAERTGGSVSTLTIQRTQQEDSAVYLCASSLVTGIAGELFFGEGSRLTVL.

The chain links TRBV4-3 to TRBJ1-2; no reliable D call. V was shortened by 1 base and J by 9 bases, with 12 bases between the two germline ends. This CDR3 is 13 amino acids long. Germline V gene data show CDR1 as LGHNA and CDR2 as YSLEER. The CDR3 sequence: CASSQVIGNRYTF. The DNA of the CDR3 is TGCGCCAGCAGCCAAGTCATCGGTAATCGCTACACCTTC.

This chain connects TRBV7-9 to TRBJ2-2, with D perhaps matching TRBD2 (6 bases). The germline V and J ends were trimmed by 3 bases and 2 bases, with 10 bases remaining between them. This CDR3 is 15 amino acids long. Germline CDR1 is SEHNR and CDR2 is FQNEAQ (reference sequence). The CDR3 loop is CASSLRGTNTGELFF. CDR3 sequence (DNA): TGTGCCAGCAGCTTGCGGGGCACTAACACCGGGGAGCTGTTTTTT.